Shown below are 22 T cell receptor beta chains from a single sample sequenced in a study of cytomegalovirus exposure and HLA in healthy donors. In the PCR, 60 Vbeta and 13 Jbeta primers were used. Profiled with immunoSEQ multiplex PCR; TCRdb holds only in-frame clones, not every one. The data show approximately 160,000 clones, more than 75% seen once. Sequenced: PBMCs. These receptors came from a girl aged 5-17 years in good health and CMV-seropositive.

CDR3 in amino acids: CASSLRYRANTEAFF. CDR3 bases: TGTGCCAGCAGCTTAAGATACAGGGCCAACACTGAAGCTTTCTTT. V and J are TRBV7-9 and TRBJ1-1; possibly TRBD1 for D (6 bases). CDR1 is SEHNR and CDR2 is FQNEAQ in the germline V gene (reference sequence). This CDR3 has 15 amino acids. V was shortened by 2 bases and J by 2 bases, with 12 bases between the two germline ends.

The chain is built from TRBV25-1 and TRBJ2-4, with 9 nucleotides matching TRBD1. Germline CDR1 and CDR2: MGHDK and SYGVNS. V lost 4 bases and J lost 5; bases outside the gene matches: 15. The CDR3 covers 18 residues. The CDR3 bases are TGTGCCAGCAGTGGATTAAAACCGGGACAGGGATTTGAAAACATTCAGTACTTC. Its protein is CASSGLKPGQGFENIQYF.

The J gene is TRBJ2-7, the V gene TRBV2, with no clear D. The germline CDR1 and CDR2 sequences are SNHLY and FYNNEI. With 6 bases removed from V and 4 bases from J, the gap between germline ends came to 7 bases. The CDR3 loop spans 11 amino acids. This CDR3 reads CASRSLYEQYF. CDR3 coding DNA: TGTGCCAGCAGAAGCCTTTACGAGCAGTACTTC.

This clone showed up just once. This rearrangement joins TRBV4-1 to TRBJ1-2; D possibly corresponds to TRBD1 (6 bases). V shed 2 bases and J shed 10 bases, with 14 bases lying between them. The CDR3 covers 13 residues. CDR1 and CDR2 (germline): MGHRA, YSYEKL. CDR3 bases: TGCGCCAGCAGCCAACTGGACAGAGAGAACTACACCTTC. Translated, it gives CASSQLDRENYTF.

This clone was seen a single time. The rearrangement joins TRBV28 to TRBJ2-7, with D possibly being TRBD1 (6 bases). Germline values: CDR1 MDHEN, CDR2 SYDVKM. The V and J ends lost 8 bases and 3 bases respectively, with 14 bases between them. The CDR3 loop spans 13 amino acids. This CDR3 is CASGNEQGYEQYF. CDR3 nucleotide sequence: TGTGCCAGCGGTAATGAACAGGGCTACGAGCAGTACTTC.

The chain combines TRBV29-1 with TRBJ1-2, with 7 nucleotides matching TRBD1. Germline lookup yields CDR1 SQVTM and CDR2 ANQGSEA. V dropped 4 bases and J dropped 8; count of bases not matched to a gene: 10. The CDR3 extends over 13 amino acids. This CDR3 reads CSVGTGPRGGYTF. Written as DNA, the CDR3 is TGCAGCGTTGGGACAGGCCCGAGGGGGGGCTACACCTTC.

In nucleotides, the CDR3 is TGTGCCAGCACTGCGGCGGGCTACGAGCAGTACTTC. Translated: CASTAAGYEQYF. V is TRBV13 and J is TRBJ2-7; possible D gene TRBD2, 5 bases. V lost 7 bases and J lost 3, with 10 bases in between. CDR1 and CDR2 from the germline V gene are PRHDT and FYEKMQ (reference sequence). This CDR3 comprises 12 residues.

This clone was picked up a small number of times. The V gene is TRBV7-6, the J gene TRBJ2-3, with a tentative D call TRBD2 (5 bases). Trimming left V 1 base short and J 6 bases short, with 11 bases between. The germline V gene has CDR1 SGHVS and CDR2 FNYEAQ. The CDR3 has 14 amino acids. CDR3 coding DNA: TGTGCCAGCAGCTTAGGAGGGAGAGGGGATACGCAGTATTTT. Protein product: CASSLGGRGDTQYF.

This clone has just a few counts. The J gene is TRBJ2-2, the V gene TRBV25-1; 8 positions agree with TRBD2. Per germline, CDR1 MGHDK and CDR2 SYGVNS. This CDR3 is built from 17 residues. V lost 8 bases, J lost 4 bases, and 15 bases stayed unmatched. The CDR3 DNA reads as TGTGCCAGCGCCGGGACTAGGGGCTTCGCGGTCACCGGGGAGCTGTTTTTT. This encodes CASAGTRGFAVTGELFF.

In this sample, this clone turned up once. J is TRBJ2-1 and V is TRBV29-1; D not certain. V lost 4 bases to trimming and J lost 9 bases, with 19 bases between them. This CDR3 is built from 14 residues. CDR1 and CDR2 from the germline V gene are SQVTM and ANQGSEA. The CDR3 DNA is TGCAGCGTTGGGCCCCTACTACGGGTTCCTGAGCAGTTCTTC. Protein sequence: CSVGPLLRVPEQFF.

The V and J genes are TRBV28 and TRBJ2-7; 8 bases match TRBD1. This CDR3 comprises 14 residues. CDR1 is MDHEN and CDR2 is SYDVKM in the germline V gene. The trim removed 5 bases at V and 0 bases at J, leaving 3 bases unmatched. The CDR3 DNA follows: TGTGCCAGCAGTATCGGACAGGGCTCCTACGAGCAGTACTTC. This sequence encodes CASSIGQGSYEQYF.

The rearrangement uses TRBV2 and TRBJ2-1, with 9 bases identical to TRBD1. Germline loops: CDR1 SNHLY, CDR2 FYNNEI. The J segment lost 8 bases and the V segment lost 7 bases, leaving 12 bases of the junction unmatched. This CDR3 is built from 15 residues. The CDR3 DNA reads as TGTGCCAGCAAGAGAGGGACAGGGAGGGTAGATGAGCAGTTCTTC. Translation gives CASKRGTGRVDEQFF.

The chain links TRBV5-1 to TRBJ2-1; 7 positions match TRBD2. Germline CDR1 is SGHRS and CDR2 is YFSETQ. J lost 8 bases, V lost 3 bases, and 2 bases had no gene match. This CDR3 spans 12 amino acids. CDR3 loop: CASSSGGDEQFF. DNA for the CDR3: TGCGCCAGCAGCTCGGGGGGAGATGAGCAGTTCTTC.

The rearrangement uses TRBV6-4 and TRBJ1-2; 11 bases agree with TRBD1. J was trimmed by 7 bases and V by 0 bases; bases with no gene match: 4. CDR1 is MRHNA and CDR2 is SNTAGT in the germline V gene. This CDR3 contains 15 residues. The CDR3 loop is CASSDSGTGGSGYTF. CDR3 DNA: TGTGCCAGCAGTGACTCCGGGACAGGGGGGTCTGGCTACACCTTC.

V gene TRBV19 combines with J gene TRBJ1-4, with D perhaps TRBD1 (5 bases). The CDR3 spans 15 residues. Germline assignment: CDR1 LNHDA and CDR2 SQIVND (reference sequence). V was clipped by 7 bases and J by 5 bases, with 17 bases between them. The CDR3 is CASTGVGTHNEKLFF. As DNA, the CDR3 is TGTGCCAGTACCGGGGTTGGGACTCACAATGAAAAACTGTTTTTT.

For the CDR3, the DNA is TGCGCCAGCAGACCACTAGCGGGGGGGCCGGGAGAGACCCAGTACTTC. Translated, it gives CASRPLAGGPGETQYF. The chain uses TRBV5-1 and TRBJ2-5, with 13 positions matching TRBD2. The CDR3 loop spans 16 amino acids. Trimming cost V 5 bases and J 4 bases; bases outside gene matches: 8. The germline gives CDR1 SGHRS, CDR2 YFSETQ.

The CDR3, as DNA: TGTGCCAGCAGCTCGACAAACAGGGGGACGGGAGATACGCAGTATTTT. It specifies CASSSTNRGTGDTQYF. The chain has TRBV7-6 and TRBJ2-3; 8 bases are shared with TRBD1. V gave up 4 bases and J gave up 5 bases; unmatched junction bases: 11. The germline CDR1 and CDR2 sequences are SGHVS and FNYEAQ. The CDR3 is made up of 16 amino acids.

The chain links TRBV27 to TRBJ2-5; 9 nucleotides align to TRBD1. CDR1 and CDR2 (germline): MNHEY, SMNVEV (reference sequence). The CDR3 extends over 14 amino acids. After removal of 6 bases from V and 4 bases from J, the junction contained 6 bases not matched to a gene. CDR3 region: CASSYRGRGETQYF. CDR3 in DNA: TGTGCCAGCAGCTACAGGGGGCGGGGAGAGACCCAGTACTTC.

This chain connects TRBV2 to TRBJ1-4, with 7 bases fitting TRBD1. V shed 4 bases and J 2 bases; nucleotides not matched to a gene: 10. CDR1 and CDR2 from the germline V gene are SNHLY and FYNNEI. There are 17 residues in the CDR3. The CDR3 DNA follows: TGTGCCAGCAGTGGCTGGGGACAGCTCGACACTAATGAAAAACTGTTTTTT. This sequence encodes CASSGWGQLDTNEKLFF.

The chain combines TRBV2 with TRBJ2-5, with 8 bases aligning to TRBD2. From germline, CDR1 is SNHLY and CDR2 FYNNEI. The CDR3 consists of 16 residues. Trimming at V came to 4 bases and at J to 2 bases, leaving 9 bases not matched to a gene. CDR3 DNA: TGTGCCAGCAGTGGCGCGGGGGGTTGGGGTCAAGAGACCCAGTACTTC. Amino acid sequence: CASSGAGGWGQETQYF.

This rearrangement joins TRBV19 to TRBJ1-2, with 9 nucleotides matching TRBD1. With V trimmed by 6 bases and J by 8 bases, 10 bases remained unmatched. The CDR3 sequence is 14 residues long. Germline CDR1 and CDR2: LNHDA and SQIVND (reference sequence). CDR3 DNA: TGTGCCAGTAGGCCGTCGGGGACAGGGAGGGGCTACACCTTC. This sequence encodes CASRPSGTGRGYTF. Filled out from reference TRBV19 and TRBJ1-2, the complete variable domain reads DGGITQSPKYLFRKEGQNVTLSCEQNLNHDAMYWYRQDPGQGLRLIYYSQIVNDFQKGDIAEGYSVSREKKESFPLTVTSAQKNPTAFYLCASRPSGTGRGYTFGSGTRLTVV.

This clone was counted once. V and J are TRBV23-1 and TRBJ2-1, with 7 bases aligning to TRBD2. TRBV23-1 is an ORF for which the function is uncertain. Unmatched junction bases numbered 19, after V lost 3 bases and J lost 8 bases. This CDR3 is built from 18 residues. The CDR3 sequence is CASSHLVWGRALNDEQFF. CDR3 in DNA: TGCGCCAGCAGTCACCTCGTTTGGGGGAGGGCCCTCAACGATGAGCAGTTCTTC.